The clone carrying this T cell receptor beta chain was detected ten times or more. The antigen remains undetermined. These data originate in a study of tumor and adjacent non-tumor tissue in lung cancer. Overall study: Patients comprised 12 adenocarcinoma, 2 squamous cell carcinoma and 1 small cell lung cancer. The patients, roughly eleven men and several women, were about 30 to 76 with stage I to III disease.

TCRbeta libraries were built with three rounds of nested PCR, modified from ARM-PCR. TCRdb recomputed calls from the multiplex PCR reads with MiXCR, one row per CDR3 protein. In the table there are approximately 150,000 distinct CDR3 sequences, approximately 66% of which are singletons. The CDR3 has 14 residues. V dropped 8 bases and J dropped 1 base, with 12 bases sitting between them. Whole-study findings and limits: Tumor repertoires had a smaller top 100 clone share than normal lung.

RNA was extracted from bulk tissue without any cell sorting. The TCR comes from a man in his 60s with small cell lung cancer. Sample: lung tumor tissue. The rearrangement uses TRBV12-3 or TRBV12-4 and TRBJ1-3; D is perhaps TRBD1 (6 bases). The CDR3 DNA sequence: TGTGCCAGCCGGAGTACAGGGTCTGGAAACACCATATATTTT. Translating it yields CASRSTGSGNTIYF.